Below, 16 T cell receptor beta chains from the same sample are listed, as sequenced in a study of identical twins. TCRdb reanalysed the 5' RACE reads using MiXCR and keeps one entry per CDR3 protein. Here the sample spans hundreds of thousands of distinct CDR3 sequences, less than 9.5% being singletons. Sequencing was done on a sample of memory (CD45RO+) T cells sorted from blood. These receptors all come from a woman younger than 30 in good health.

V and J are TRBV10-3 and TRBJ2-7, with TRBD2 as a possible D gene (6 bases). The CDR3 length is 16 residues. V dropped 4 bases and J dropped 2 bases, with 18 bases sitting between them. CDR1 and CDR2 (germline): ENHRY, SYGVKD. The CDR3 spells CAISGLAYDKTYEQYF. The CDR3 bases are TGTGCCATCAGTGGGCTAGCGTATGATAAGACCTACGAGCAGTACTTC.

The table lists this clonotype with a few counts. This chain links TRBV6-2 or TRBV6-3 with TRBJ2-7, with a possible D match to TRBD2 (5 bases). The germline V gene encodes CDR1 MNHEY and CDR2 SVGEGT. CDR3 length: 13 residues. V was clipped by 6 bases and J by 3 bases, with 12 bases between them. The CDR3 sequence: CASRRTRNYEQYF. CDR3 sequence (DNA): TGTGCCAGCAGGAGGACTCGCAACTACGAGCAGTACTTC.

The V gene is TRBV5-1, the J gene TRBJ2-7; TRBD2 is a possible D gene (5 bases). The CDR3 is 15 residues long. V was pared by 1 base and J by 2 bases, with 13 bases between. CDR1 is SGHRS, CDR2 YFSETQ, per germline. CDR3 sequence reads: CASSLNTGTTYEQYF. As DNA, the CDR3 is TGCGCCAGCAGCTTGAATACGGGAACAACCTACGAGCAGTACTTC.

The chain couples TRBV6-4 to TRBJ2-1, with D maybe TRBD2 (6 bases). The V and J ends lost 2 bases and 6 bases respectively, with 11 bases between them. Germline V gene data show CDR1 as MRHNA and CDR2 as SNTAGT. The CDR3 loop spans 14 amino acids. The CDR3, as DNA: TGTGCCAGCAGTGACGGGGGGATCTCCAATGAGCAGTTCTTC. Protein sequence: CASSDGGISNEQFF.

The chain uses TRBV20-1 and TRBJ2-3, with D possibly matching TRBD2 (5 bases). The germline V gene has CDR1 DFQATT and CDR2 SNEGSKA (reference sequence). V lost 6 bases and J lost 2, with 15 bases in between. The CDR3 covers 14 residues. The CDR3 spells CSAWSGHTTDTQYF. For the CDR3, the DNA is TGCAGTGCGTGGAGCGGCCACACCACAGATACGCAGTATTTT.

The rearrangement uses TRBV15 and TRBJ2-2; D not certain. V gave up 5 bases and J gave up 5 bases, with 12 bases separating them. Germline V lookup: CDR1 LNHNV, CDR2 YYDKDF (reference sequence). The CDR3 is 14 amino acids. The CDR3 DNA reads TGTGCCACCAGCGGTCTGGGTGGGACCGGGGAGCTGTTTTTT. It codes for CATSGLGGTGELFF.

The chain recombines TRBV2 with TRBJ2-5; D is undetermined. The ends were cut back, 3 bases at V and 1 base at J, with 9 bases in the middle. CDR1 SNHLY and CDR2 FYNNEI come from the germline V gene. The length of the CDR3 is 14 residues. CDR3 nucleotide sequence: TGTGCCAGCAGTGATAGGTTAGCCCAAGAGACCCAGTACTTC. This codes for CASSDRLAQETQYF. The whole variable domain, remainder taken from reference TRBV2 and TRBJ2-5, is EPEVTQTPSHQVTQMGQEVILRCVPISNHLYFYWYRQILGQKVEFLVSFYNNEISEKSEIFDDQFSVERPDGSNFTLKIRSTKLEDSAMYFCASSDRLAQETQYFGPGTRLLVL.

This sequence joins TRBV2 and TRBJ1-2; the D is unclear. This CDR3 is 13 amino acids long. Between the trimmed V and J ends, which lost 11 bases and 5 bases, there was a span of 18 bases. Germline CDR1 is SNHLY and CDR2 is FYNNEI. The chain's CDR3 is CASIDLSSYGYTF. CDR3 nucleotides: TGTGCCTCCATCGATTTATCCTCGTATGGCTACACCTTC. Variable domain in full (rest from reference TRBV2 and TRBJ1-2): EPEVTQTPSHQVTQMGQEVILRCVPISNHLYFYWYRQILGQKVEFLVSFYNNEISEKSEIFDDQFSVERPDGSNFTLKIRSTKLEDSAMYFCASIDLSSYGYTFGSGTRLTVV.

This clonotype was observed a handful of times. CDR3 amino acids: CSARSGIVGETQYF. The CDR3 DNA reads TGCAGTGCTAGGTCGGGTATTGTTGGGGAGACCCAGTACTTC. The chain recombines TRBV20-1 with TRBJ2-5; D is uncertain. Germline loops: CDR1 DFQATT, CDR2 SNEGSKA (reference sequence). V shed 3 bases and J shed 5 bases, with 16 bases lying between them. The CDR3 covers 14 residues.

V gene TRBV7-6 combines with J gene TRBJ2-3; D may be TRBD1 or TRBD2 (5 bases each). Germline lookup yields CDR1 SGHVS and CDR2 FNYEAQ. Trimming left V 1 base short and J 11 bases short, with 22 bases between. The length of the CDR3 is 16 residues. DNA of the CDR3: TGTGCCAGCAGCTTAGGTTTCGGGACGGCTGCGGGTTGGCAGTATTTT. This translates into CASSLGFGTAAGWQYF.

This clonotype was seen at least ten times. This rearrangement joins TRBV5-1 to TRBJ2-7; weak D call: TRBD1 (6 bases). Germline CDR1 is SGHRS and CDR2 is YFSETQ. The CDR3 runs 14 residues. V was trimmed by 4 bases and J by 1 base, leaving 12 bases between them. The CDR3 loop reads CASSTDRISYEQYF. The CDR3 nucleotides read TGCGCCAGCAGCACGGACAGAATATCCTACGAGCAGTACTTC.

This clonotype was seen only a few times. The V and J genes are TRBV30 and TRBJ1-2, with D hard to call. Germline V gene lookup returns CDR1 GTSNPN and CDR2 SVGIG (reference sequence). The V and J ends lost 0 bases and 4 bases respectively, with 18 bases between them. This CDR3 comprises 16 residues. The CDR3: CAWSVLYWEQSYGYTF. The CDR3 DNA is TGTGCCTGGAGTGTACTTTATTGGGAACAGTCCTATGGCTACACCTTC.

The rearrangement uses TRBV3-1 and TRBJ2-3; 7 bases agree with TRBD2. The junction had 0 bases not matched to a gene; V was cut back by 2 bases and J by 1 base. The CDR3 covers 14 residues. Germline lookup yields CDR1 LGHDT and CDR2 YNNKEL (reference sequence). The CDR3 nucleotides are TGTGCCAGCAGCCAACTAGCGGGCACAGATACGCAGTATTTT. Protein product: CASSQLAGTDTQYF.

The chain couples TRBV7-3 to TRBJ1-1; D is perhaps TRBD1 (6 bases). The germline gives CDR1 SGHTA, CDR2 FQGTGA. CDR3 length: 13 amino acids. V dropped 5 bases and J dropped 3 bases, with 10 bases sitting between them. CDR3 coding DNA: TGTGCCAGCAGCAAAAACAGGGACACTGAAGCTTTCTTT. Its translation is CASSKNRDTEAFF.

The chain employs TRBV10-1 and TRBJ1-1; D is perhaps TRBD1 (6 bases). Trimming left V 3 bases short and J 4 bases short, with 18 bases between. This CDR3 contains 16 residues. Germline V gene sequence: CDR1 WNHNN, CDR2 SYGVQD (reference sequence). The chain's CDR3 is CASSDTWGAETTEAFF. DNA of the CDR3: TGCGCCAGCAGTGACACCTGGGGGGCGGAGACCACTGAAGCTTTCTTT.

This rearrangement joins TRBV7-9 to TRBJ2-2, with D possibly TRBD2 on 6 matching bases. There are 15 residues in the CDR3. V was shortened by 1 base and J by 3 bases, with 9 bases between the two germline ends. Germline-derived CDR1 and CDR2 are SEHNR and FQNEAQ (reference sequence). The CDR3 is CASSLGLAYTGELFF. The DNA of the CDR3 is TGTGCCAGCAGCTTAGGCCTAGCGTACACCGGGGAGCTGTTTTTT. Based on the CDR3 plus reference TRBV7-9 and TRBJ2-2, the full variable domain is DTGVSQNPRHKITKRGQNVTFRCDPISEHNRLYWYRQTLGQGPEFLTYFQNEAQLEKSRLLSDRFSAERPKGSFSTLEIQRTEQGDSAMYLCASSLGLAYTGELFFGEGSRLTVL.